This entry lists 3 T cell receptor beta chains sequenced from one sample in a study of OX40 agonist ivuxolimab in advanced cancers. This table comes from immunoSEQ multiplex PCR, and its TCRdb copy is limited to in-frame clones, with some not included. The sample holds 90,000 to 100,000 clones, 90% seen once. The input for sequencing was CD4+ or CD8+ T cells sorted from blood, taken in a trial of the OX40 agonist ivuxolimab. These TCRs come from an adult with an advanced solid tumor such as melanoma, head and neck, liver or kidney cancer.

This clone showed up just a few times. The rearrangement links TRBV14 to TRBJ1-6, with a tentative D call TRBD1 (5 bases). Germline CDR1 reads SGHDN; CDR2 reads FVKESK. The CDR3 contains 14 residues. Trimming cost V 0 bases and J 10 bases, with 10 bases left between them. The CDR3 region has the DNA TGTGCCAGCAGCCAAGATGCGGGGCGCTCACCCCTCCACTTT. Protein: CASSQDAGRSPLHF.

This sequence joins TRBV30 and TRBJ2-3; maybe TRBD2 (7 bases). Germline-derived CDR1 and CDR2 are GTSNPN and SVGIG (reference sequence). The V end lost 2 bases, the J end lost 0 bases, and 12 bases lay between the germline ends. The CDR3 is made up of 15 amino acids. The CDR3 DNA reads TGTGCCTGGAGTATAGGGGGGGGGAGCACAGATACGCAGTATTTT. Its translation is CAWSIGGGSTDTQYF.

This chain uses TRBV7-3 with TRBJ1-1, with D possibly TRBD1 on 5 matching bases. Looked up from germline, CDR1 is SGHTA and CDR2 is FQGTGA. This CDR3 spans 13 amino acids. Trimming took 5 bases from V and 1 from J, leaving 8 bases between them. Written as DNA, the CDR3 is TGTGCCAGCAGCCAGGACACGAACACTGAAGCTTTCTTT. It translates to CASSQDTNTEAFF. Drawing the rest from reference TRBV7-3 and TRBJ1-1, the complete variable domain is GAGVSQTPSNKVTEKGKYVELRCDPISGHTALYWYRQSLGQGPEFLIYFQGTGAADDSGLPNDRFFAVRPEGSVSTLKIQRTERGDSAVYLCASSQDTNTEAFFGQGTRLTVV.